Following are 26 T cell receptor beta chains from one sample sequenced in a study of CD8+CD57+ T cells in acquired aplastic anemia. It was patients with CD8+CD57+ cell expansion by flow cytometry who were chosen for sequencing. CDR3 and TCR beta VDJ profiling relied on a genomic DNA template. TCRdb redid the calling of the reads with MiXCR, one entry per CDR3 protein. This table has under 500,000 distinct CDR3 sequences, 25% to 40% appearing once. Input material: sorted CD4+, CD8+, or CD8+CD57+ T cells (not recorded which) from PBMCs. The source of these receptors is a human donor with aplastic anemia.

The sample holds many counts of this clonotype. This chain links TRBV2 with TRBJ1-1; the D is unclear. This CDR3 comprises 13 residues. Trimming left V 4 bases short and J 4 bases short, with 10 bases between. Germline V lookup: CDR1 SNHLY, CDR2 FYNNEI. DNA of the CDR3: TGTGCCAGCAGTGCGAGGGAGGGCACTGAAGCTTTCTTT. Its translation: CASSAREGTEAFF.

The chain joins TRBV7-8 to TRBJ2-2; D is undetermined. Looked up from germline, CDR1 is SGHVS and CDR2 is FQNEAQ. Trimming took 5 bases from V and 2 from J, leaving 18 bases between them. This CDR3 spans 17 amino acids. CDR3 sequence reads: CASSRPLGLSNTGELFF. CDR3 in DNA: TGTGCCAGCAGCCGCCCCCTGGGCCTAAGTAACACCGGGGAGCTGTTTTTT.

This clonotype was counted only a few times. A much larger clone lies one base from this, so it may be a read error. The rearrangement joins TRBV2 to TRBJ1-5; the D gene is possibly TRBD1 (5 bases). Germline V lookup: CDR1 SNHLY, CDR2 FYNNEI. The CDR3 contains 11 residues. V lost 3 bases, J lost 9 bases, and 6 bases lay in between. Here the CDR3 reads CASSEGGPQHF. The CDR3 region has the DNA TGTGCCAGCAGTGAGGGGGGGCCCCAGCATTTT.

This clonotype was recorded many times. The V gene is TRBV19, the J gene TRBJ1-5; D perhaps matches TRBD1 (6 bases). Germline CDR1 reads LNHDA; CDR2 reads SQIVND (reference sequence). The CDR3 consists of 15 residues. Trimming removed 4 bases at V and 4 bases at J, with 14 bases between. The CDR3 DNA reads TGTGCCAGTAGTAGGTTACAGGGTTCTAATCAGCCCCAGCATTTT. This codes for CASSRLQGSNQPQHF.

The chain is built from TRBV7-3 and TRBJ1-1, with 9 bases matching TRBD1. V dropped 2 bases and J dropped 0; count of bases not matched to a gene: 4. Per germline, CDR1 SGHTA and CDR2 FQGTGA. There are 16 residues in the CDR3. The chain's CDR3 is CASSLRQGGMNTEAFF. CDR3 nucleotide sequence: TGTGCCAGCAGCTTACGACAGGGGGGGATGAACACTGAAGCTTTCTTT. The full variable domain, its missing parts supplied by reference TRBV7-3 and TRBJ1-1, is GAGVSQTPSNKVTEKGKYVELRCDPISGHTALYWYRQSLGQGPEFLIYFQGTGAADDSGLPNDRFFAVRPEGSVSTLKIQRTERGDSAVYLCASSLRQGGMNTEAFFGQGTRLTVV.

This clonotype has more than one count but fewer than ten. The chain recombines TRBV7-3 with TRBJ2-2; TRBD2 matches at 8 bases. This CDR3 has 16 residues. The germline gives CDR1 SGHTA, CDR2 FQGTGA. Losses at the gene ends were 1 base for V and 6 bases for J; bases not matched to a gene: 7. CDR3 amino acids: CASSLNSGSIAGELFF. In DNA form, the CDR3 reads TGTGCCAGCAGCTTAAACAGCGGGAGTATCGCCGGGGAGCTGTTTTTT.

The V gene is TRBV9, the J gene TRBJ2-1; D not certain. The CDR3 sequence is 13 residues long. The germline V and J ends were trimmed by 0 bases and 4 bases, with 5 bases remaining between them. Germline CDR1 and CDR2: SGDLS and YYNGEE. DNA for the CDR3: TGTGCCAGCAGCGTAGCCACATACAATGAGCAGTTCTTC. Encoded protein: CASSVATYNEQFF.

This clonotype occurred many times. The CDR3 region is CSPLGGSNQPQHF. In DNA form, the CDR3 reads TGCAGCCCACTGGGCGGCAGCAATCAGCCCCAGCATTTT. The rearrangement links TRBV29-1 to TRBJ1-5; D remains unclear. This CDR3 spans 13 amino acids. With 8 bases removed from V and 1 base from J, the gap between germline ends came to 12 bases. Germline values: CDR1 SQVTM, CDR2 ANQGSEA.

This clonotype turned up a few times. The chain's CDR3 is CATKREGISYEQYF. The CDR3 DNA follows: TGCGCCACAAAGCGCGAGGGTATCTCCTACGAGCAGTACTTC. The rearrangement uses TRBV5-1 and TRBJ2-7; a weak D match, TRBD2 (5 bases). V lost 9 bases and J 0 bases, leaving 16 bases between the germline ends. Looked up from germline, CDR1 is SGHRS and CDR2 is YFSETQ. The CDR3 consists of 14 residues.

Comments on this clonotype: The junction departs from germline at one end; a sequencing error may be responsible. CDR3 nucleotide sequence: TGTGCTAGCAGCTTAAATCTGGGGGGGGGAGTGGGACGGCACGAGCAGTACTTC. This translates into CASSLNLGGGVGRHEQYF. This chain links TRBV7-7 with TRBJ2-7; the match to TRBD2 covers 7 bases. This CDR3 is built from 18 residues. Looked up from germline, CDR1 is SSHAT and CDR2 is FNYEAQ (reference sequence).

The V and J genes are TRBV5-6 and TRBJ2-5; TRBD1 matches 7 bases. The CDR3 is 15 amino acids. Germline V gives CDR1 SGHDT, CDR2 YYEEEE. The ends lost 4 bases at V and 6 bases at J; junction bases unmatched: 12. The CDR3 loop is CASSPAAGGQKTQYF. The CDR3 DNA follows: TGTGCCAGCAGCCCGGCGGCAGGGGGTCAAAAGACCCAGTACTTC.

The chain employs TRBV2 and TRBJ1-5, with 7 nucleotides matching TRBD1. CDR3 length: 14 residues. Germline assignment: CDR1 SNHLY and CDR2 FYNNEI. The CDR3 nucleotides are TGTGTCACCACCCCACAGGGGAGCAATCAGCCCCAGCATTTT. This encodes CVTTPQGSNQPQHF.

V usage is TRBV9 and J usage is TRBJ1-3; D is undetermined. V was pared by 0 bases and J by 0 bases, with 7 bases between. CDR3 length: 15 residues. CDR1 is SGDLS and CDR2 is YYNGEE in the germline V gene. CDR3 coding DNA: TGTGCCAGCAGCGTAGAAGAGTACTCTGGAAACACCATATATTTT. The encoded protein is CASSVEEYSGNTIYF.

As regards this clonotype: This may be a read error: a much more frequent sequence differs by one nucleotide. This CDR3 is missing its conserved last phenylalanine or tryptophan, likely due to a read error. The chain has TRBV20-1 and TRBJ2-5, with D maybe TRBD2 (6 bases). The CDR3 sequence is 14 residues long. V was cut by 5 bases and J by 4 bases, with 17 bases left in between. In germline, CDR1 is DFQATT, CDR2 SNEGSKA (reference sequence). CDR3 nucleotide sequence: TGCAGTGCTTTCCGGGACTCACGTGGAGAGACCCAGTACCTC. Protein sequence: CSAFRDSRGETQYL.

This clonotype occurred many times. The rearrangement uses TRBV20-1 and TRBJ1-2; tentatively, D is TRBD1 (5 bases). With 3 bases removed from V and 6 bases from J, the gap between germline ends came to 20 bases. The CDR3 length is 15 residues. Per germline, CDR1 DFQATT and CDR2 SNEGSKA (reference sequence). The CDR3 spells CSASPPLVRGDGYTF. DNA of the CDR3: TGCAGTGCTAGTCCCCCCCTTGTGAGGGGCGATGGCTACACCTTC.

J is TRBJ1-3 and V is TRBV7-2; D uncertain. The CDR3 covers 13 residues. V was trimmed by 7 bases and J by 4 bases, leaving 11 bases between them. Germline CDR1 is SGHTA and CDR2 is FQGNSA. The CDR3 is CASTPGGGNTIYF. The CDR3 coding sequence is TGTGCCAGCACCCCAGGCGGGGGAAACACCATATATTTT.

The rearrangement uses TRBV9 and TRBJ2-6; 7 nucleotides agree with TRBD2. Germline CDR1 reads SGDLS; CDR2 reads YYNGEE. The V gene end was trimmed by 0 bases and the J gene end by 0 bases; junction bases not matched to a gene: 18. The CDR3 sequence is 22 residues long. CDR3 nucleotides: TGTGCCAGCAGCGTAGGGCCCGTTGGCTCTAGCGGTACTCACTCTGGGGCCAACGTCCTGACTTTC. This codes for CASSVGPVGSSGTHSGANVLTF.

In its sample, this clonotype was seen many times. The rearrangement links TRBV11-2 to TRBJ2-7; 7 bases are shared with TRBD1. The germline gives CDR1 SGHAT, CDR2 FQNNGV. This CDR3 spans 14 amino acids. Unmatched junction bases numbered 4, after V lost 2 bases and J lost 3 bases. CDR3 DNA sequence: TGTGCCAGCAGCTTAAACGCAGGGGGCTACGAGCAGTACTTC. It codes for CASSLNAGGYEQYF.

In this sample, this clonotype turned up many times. The J gene is TRBJ2-1, the V gene TRBV2; the match to TRBD2 covers 9 bases. CDR3 length: 12 residues. After removal of 7 bases from V and 15 bases from J, the junction contained 10 bases not matched to a gene. Germline-derived CDR1 and CDR2 are SNHLY and FYNNEI. The CDR3 protein is CASTEGLAKWFF. In DNA form, the CDR3 reads TGTGCCAGCACCGAAGGACTAGCGAAGTGGTTCTTC.

Many counts were recorded for this clonotype. The V call is TRBV24-1, the J call TRBJ2-5; TRBD1 aligns across 7 bases. CDR3 length equals 16 residues. Trimming removed 3 bases from V and 0 bases from J; junction bases left unmatched: 6. Looked up from germline, CDR1 is KGHDR and CDR2 is SFDVKD. The CDR3 region is CATSDGTEINQETQYF. DNA for the CDR3: TGTGCCACCAGTGATGGGACAGAAATAAACCAAGAGACCCAGTACTTC.

This clonotype was observed many times. V and J are TRBV25-1 and TRBJ2-3; tentatively, D is TRBD2 (5 bases). CDR1 MGHDK and CDR2 SYGVNS come from the germline V gene. This CDR3 contains 14 residues. Trimming took off 5 bases at V and 6 bases at J, with 15 bases between the two ends. This CDR3 is CASSPRTGIDTQYF. CDR3 nucleotides: TGTGCCAGCAGTCCTCGGACTGGAATCGATACGCAGTATTTT.

This clonotype has at least ten counts. The chain employs TRBV19 and TRBJ1-1; D is possibly TRBD1 (5 bases). The CDR3 extends over 14 amino acids. Germline CDR1 is LNHDA and CDR2 is SQIVND (reference sequence). Trimming took 7 bases from V and 0 from J, leaving 12 bases between them. In nucleotides, the CDR3 is TGTGCCAGTACCCCCACGGGGGTGAACACTGAAGCTTTCTTT. Amino acids: CASTPTGVNTEAFF.

This chain joins TRBV2 and TRBJ2-7; 13 positions match TRBD2. This CDR3 has 15 amino acids. Germline V gives CDR1 SNHLY, CDR2 FYNNEI. Trimming removed 4 bases from V and 3 bases from J; junction bases left unmatched: 3. CDR3 amino acids: CASSGTSGSYYEQYF. CDR3 DNA: TGTGCCAGCAGTGGGACTAGCGGGAGCTACTACGAGCAGTACTTC.

At least ten counts were recorded for this clonotype. The V call is TRBV7-9, the J call TRBJ1-1; D uncertain. The CDR3 totals 15 residues. The germline V and J ends were trimmed by 5 bases and 1 base, with 14 bases remaining between them. Germline V gives CDR1 SEHNR, CDR2 FQNEAQ (reference sequence). The CDR3 DNA follows: TGTGCCAGCAGCCCCCTCGACCGCAGGAACACTGAAGCTTTCTTT. This sequence encodes CASSPLDRRNTEAFF.

In regard to this clonotype: Just one base apart from a much larger clone, this may be a read error. V gene TRBV29-1 combines with J gene TRBJ1-1, with 7 bases aligning to TRBD1. Germline-derived CDR1 and CDR2 are SQVTM and ANQGSEA. The CDR3 sequence is 14 residues long. V gave up 2 bases and J gave up 4 bases; unmatched junction bases: 7. The chain's CDR3 is CSVERQGSSTEAFF. DNA of the CDR3: TGCAGCGTTGAAAGACAGGGATCGAGCACTGAAGCTTTCTTT.

This rearrangement joins TRBV7-2 to TRBJ1-5; D ambiguous. Trimming took 5 bases from V and 12 from J, leaving 2 bases between them. The CDR3 totals 8 residues. Germline V gene lookup returns CDR1 SGHTA and CDR2 FQGNSA. CDR3 loop: CASSGQHF. The CDR3 DNA reads as TGTGCCAGCAGCGGCCAGCATTTT.